This T cell receptor beta chain emerged from a study of Graves' ophthalmopathy and Graves' hyperthyroidism. CDR3 size: 14 residues. V was cut by 5 bases and J by 3 bases, with 13 bases left in between. Study conclusions and caveats: Sensitivity of 85% to 90% and specificity of almost 83% were achieved when a 13-signature model separated ophthalmopathy from stable hyperthyroidism.

Amplification of the TCR beta CDR3 regions used RNA transcripts (as template). The workflow started with a first-round RT-PCR run with HTBI primers and then moved on to a second-round multiplex PCR. TCRdb reprocessed the multiplex PCR reads with MiXCR, giving one entry per CDR3 protein. The sample holds 620,000 or so distinct CDR3 sequences, roughly 20% seen once. Many counts were recorded for this clonotype. Its specificity is not known. This chain joins TRBV12-3 or TRBV12-4 and TRBJ1-2; the D gene is possibly TRBD1 (5 bases). Specimen: peripheral blood. The TCR was taken from a woman aged 18-29 years with stable Graves' hyperthyroidism. Some clones in this sample may be carry-over from other donors' samples. Written as DNA, the CDR3 is TGTGCCAGCAGTGGGGGGGGTAGGGACTATGGCTACACCTTC. Residues: CASSGGGRDYGYTF.